These 26 T cell receptor beta chains originate from one sample sequenced in a study of graft-versus-host responses after intestinal transplantation. These receptors have no known antigen. Data came from immunoSEQ multiplex PCR; TCRdb stores just in-frame clones and leaves some out. The table shows approximately 97,000 clones, with approximately 90% occurring only once. Sample: unstimulated CD8+ T cells sorted from spleen or lymph node cells, taken before transplant. The receptors were gathered from a human donor who was the organ donor for an intestinal transplant.

DNA for the CDR3: TGCAGCGTTGGGAGGGGGGGTAGCCGTGATGAGCAGTTCTTC. As protein: CSVGRGGSRDEQFF. This chain connects TRBV29-1 to TRBJ2-1, with a weak D call TRBD2 (7 bases). CDR1 is SQVTM, CDR2 ANQGSEA, per germline. V was trimmed by 4 bases and J by 8 bases, leaving 18 bases between them. The CDR3 contains 14 residues.

J is TRBJ2-3 and V is TRBV19; no reliable D call. The CDR3 length is 11 residues. With 5 bases removed from V and 4 bases from J, the gap between germline ends came to 4 bases. Per the germline V gene, CDR1 is LNHDA and CDR2 is SQIVND (reference sequence). As DNA, the CDR3 is TGTGCCAGTAGTCATGCAGATACGCAGTATTTT. Translated: CASSHADTQYF.

The chain is built from TRBV7-9 and TRBJ2-1, with unresolved D. In germline, CDR1 is SEHNR, CDR2 FQNEAQ (reference sequence). The V gene lost 5 bases and the J gene lost 0 bases, with 8 bases spanning the gap. This CDR3 contains 14 residues. The CDR3 DNA follows: TGTGCCAGCAGCCTCGGTAGCTCCTACAATGAGCAGTTCTTC. It specifies CASSLGSSYNEQFF.

The V and J genes are TRBV9 and TRBJ2-3, with TRBD2 matching 9 bases. Unmatched junction bases numbered 5, after V lost 0 bases and J lost 6 bases. Per the germline V gene, CDR1 is SGDLS and CDR2 is YYNGEE. The CDR3 has 15 residues. The CDR3 protein is CASSVVSGGPDTQYF. In DNA, the CDR3 is TGTGCCAGCAGCGTAGTTAGCGGGGGCCCGGATACGCAGTATTTT.

This chain links TRBV15 with TRBJ2-7; no definite D call. Trimming pared 1 base from V and 0 bases from J, leaving 10 bases between. CDR1 is LNHNV and CDR2 is YYDKDF in the germline V gene (reference sequence). The CDR3 totals 15 residues. The DNA of the CDR3 is TGTGCCACCAGCAGAGCGATGCGGAGCTCCTACGAGCAGTACTTC. Protein: CATSRAMRSSYEQYF.

The chain employs TRBV27 and TRBJ2-7; D perhaps matches TRBD2 (6 bases). CDR3 size: 13 residues. CDR1 and CDR2 from the germline V gene are MNHEY and SMNVEV (reference sequence). V lost 5 bases and J lost 0, with 8 bases in between. CDR3 in amino acids: CASSLSGSYEQYF. As DNA, the CDR3 is TGTGCCAGCAGTCTTAGCGGCTCCTACGAGCAGTACTTC.

The chain links TRBV2 to TRBJ1-2, with D perhaps TRBD1 (5 bases). This CDR3 has 15 residues. Germline V gene data show CDR1 as SNHLY and CDR2 as FYNNEI. V was clipped by 1 base and J by 4 bases, with 13 bases between them. The CDR3 spells CASSEGWQGSYGYTF. CDR3 DNA sequence: TGTGCCAGCAGTGAAGGTTGGCAGGGATCCTATGGCTACACCTTC.

The chain combines TRBV25-1 with TRBJ2-7; 7 nucleotides align to TRBD2. Germline values: CDR1 MGHDK, CDR2 SYGVNS. V shed 1 base and J 1 base; nucleotides not matched to a gene: 7. This CDR3 is 16 amino acids long. The CDR3 bases are TGTGCCAGCAGTGAATTTGTGGGAGGGCCTTCCTACGAGCAGTACTTC. Amino acids: CASSEFVGGPSYEQYF.

The chain links TRBV28 to TRBJ2-2; D might be TRBD1 (6 bases). V lost 7 bases to trimming and J lost 0 bases, with 12 bases between them. CDR3 size: 15 residues. The germline gives CDR1 MDHEN, CDR2 SYDVKM. CDR3 region: CASKTGDTNTGELFF. CDR3 bases: TGTGCCAGCAAGACAGGAGATACGAACACCGGGGAGCTGTTTTTT.

This clone was counted between two and nine times. V is TRBV30 and J is TRBJ2-7, with D unclear. V was cut by 5 bases and J by 3 bases, with 14 bases left in between. Germline V gives CDR1 GTSNPN, CDR2 SVGIG (reference sequence). The CDR3 sequence is 13 residues long. The CDR3 protein is CAWARGSNYEQYF. DNA for the CDR3: TGTGCCTGGGCCAGAGGTTCAAACTACGAGCAGTACTTC.

The J gene is TRBJ2-2, the V gene TRBV21-1; the listed D gene, TRBD2, was not tested against the DNA. TRBV21-1 is designated a pseudogene. The CDR3 length is 13 residues. This CDR3 is CASPAESAGELFF. As DNA, the CDR3 is TGTGCCAGCCCCGCGGAGTCGGCCGGGGAGCTGTTTTTT.

This chain joins TRBV7-6 and TRBJ1-3; D is uncertain. The CDR3 covers 18 residues. Germline CDR1 reads SGHVS; CDR2 reads FNYEAQ. V gave up 0 bases and J gave up 0 bases, with 15 bases separating them. The CDR3 DNA sequence: TGTGCCAGCAGCTTAGCGCCAATACTCACGAGCTCTGGAAACACCATATATTTT. Translation: CASSLAPILTSSGNTIYF.

The chain is built from TRBV18 and TRBJ2-7, with a weak D call TRBD2 (5 bases). The CDR3 has 16 amino acids. V was trimmed by 6 bases and J by 0 bases, leaving 18 bases between them. The germline CDR1 and CDR2 sequences are KGHSH and LQKENI. CDR3 residues: CASSFTTAGSSYEQYF. DNA of the CDR3: TGTGCCAGCTCCTTCACTACCGCGGGTAGCTCCTACGAGCAGTACTTC.

The genes are TRBV7-6 and TRBJ1-1, with D possibly matching TRBD1 (6 bases). The CDR3 totals 16 residues. Germline V gene lookup returns CDR1 SGHVS and CDR2 FNYEAQ. Trimming pared 4 bases from V and 8 bases from J, leaving 23 bases between. The CDR3 loop reads CASSSRGGADRTEAFF. The CDR3 DNA reads as TGTGCCAGCAGCTCTCGTGGGGGCGCGGACCGGACCGAAGCTTTCTTT.

This chain uses TRBV11-2 with TRBJ2-3; no definite D call. In germline, CDR1 is SGHAT, CDR2 FQNNGV. The length of the CDR3 is 11 residues. Trimming pared 4 bases from V and 3 bases from J, leaving 2 bases between. The CDR3 DNA reads TGTGCCAGCAGCTCGACAGATACGCAGTATTTT. It yields the protein CASSSTDTQYF.

The J gene is TRBJ1-2, the V gene TRBV5-1, with D unresolved. Germline V CDR1 and CDR2: SGHRS, YFSETQ. V was shortened by 4 bases and J by 4 bases, with 8 bases between the two germline ends. The CDR3 runs 12 residues. This chain's CDR3 is CASSLNSYGYTF. The DNA for the CDR3 is TGCGCCAGCAGCCTGAACAGCTATGGCTACACCTTC.

The genes are TRBV4-1 and TRBJ1-2; perhaps TRBD1 as D (6 bases). Trimming shortened V by 6 bases and J by 3 bases, and 14 bases separated the two germline ends. This CDR3 has 14 residues. Germline CDR1 is MGHRA and CDR2 is YSYEKL. The CDR3 nucleotides are TGCGCCAGCAGTCCAGGGGTGTATGACTATGGCTACACCTTC. Its protein is CASSPGVYDYGYTF.

Only a few counts were recorded for this clone. The V call is TRBV11-3, the J call TRBJ2-7, with a weak D call TRBD1 (6 bases). The CDR3 runs to 13 residues. Germline V gene lookup returns CDR1 SGHNT and CDR2 YENEEA. V gave up 4 bases and J gave up 7 bases, with 14 bases separating them. In DNA, the CDR3 is TGTGCCAGCAGCTCGGACAGACCGGGAGAGCAGTACTTC. Its protein is CASSSDRPGEQYF. Full variable domain (remainder filled in from reference TRBV11-3 and TRBJ2-7): EAGVVQSPRYKIIEKKQPVAFWCNPISGHNTLYWYLQNLGQGPELLIRYENEEAVDDSQLPKDRFSAERLKGVDSTLKIQPAELGDSAVYLCASSSDRPGEQYFGPGTRLTVT.

The J gene is TRBJ2-7, the V gene TRBV15; TRBD1 matches at 7 bases. V gave up 6 bases and J gave up 5 bases; unmatched junction bases: 7. Germline loops: CDR1 LNHNV, CDR2 YYDKDF (reference sequence). The CDR3 spans 13 residues. The CDR3 reads CATRWDSQDEQYF. In DNA, the CDR3 is TGTGCCACCAGGTGGGACAGCCAGGACGAGCAGTACTTC.

This sequence joins TRBV2 and TRBJ1-4; perhaps TRBD1 as D (5 bases). V was clipped by 8 bases and J by 6 bases, with 25 bases between them. Germline V gives CDR1 SNHLY, CDR2 FYNNEI. This CDR3 has 17 residues. The CDR3: CASWAAAEMDIDEKLFF. For the CDR3, the DNA is TGTGCCAGCTGGGCTGCAGCCGAAATGGACATAGATGAAAAACTGTTTTTT.

The V gene is TRBV9, the J gene TRBJ1-3; perhaps TRBD1 as D (6 bases). Germline V gene sequence: CDR1 SGDLS, CDR2 YYNGEE. V lost 3 bases to trimming and J lost 4 bases, with 17 bases between them. CDR3 size: 16 residues. The CDR3 reads CASSASGGAEGNTIYF. CDR3 coding DNA: TGTGCCAGCAGCGCCTCGGGGGGGGCGGAAGGAAACACCATATATTTT.

This clone was seen just once. The V call is TRBV29-1, the J call TRBJ2-1; no clear D. The CDR3 spans 17 residues. V was cut by 2 bases and J by 2 bases, with 19 bases left in between. Germline V CDR1 and CDR2: SQVTM, ANQGSEA. CDR3 loop: CSVESSEGARTYNEQFF. The CDR3 bases are TGCAGCGTTGAATCCTCAGAAGGAGCGAGGACCTACAATGAGCAGTTCTTC.

V gene TRBV27 combines with J gene TRBJ2-7; 9 bases fit TRBD1. Germline assignment: CDR1 MNHEY and CDR2 SMNVEV (reference sequence). The CDR3 has 14 residues. The J segment lost 2 bases and the V segment lost 5 bases, leaving 4 bases of the junction unmatched. The CDR3 DNA is TGTGCCAGCAGTCACGGGACAGGGCCCTACGAGCAGTACTTC. Its protein is CASSHGTGPYEQYF.

This chain connects TRBV5-1 to TRBJ1-1; 8 bases are a match to TRBD1. This CDR3 region has 14 residues. CDR1 and CDR2 (germline): SGHRS, YFSETQ. The J segment lost 4 bases and the V segment lost 7 bases, leaving 9 bases of the junction unmatched. This CDR3 is CASDDTGGSTEAFF. DNA of the CDR3: TGCGCCAGCGATGATACAGGGGGGAGCACTGAAGCTTTCTTT.

V usage is TRBV14 and J usage is TRBJ1-1; maybe TRBD1 (6 bases). Germline CDR1 reads SGHDN; CDR2 reads FVKESK. The germline V and J ends were trimmed by 4 bases and 6 bases, with 15 bases remaining between them. The CDR3 loop spans 14 amino acids. This CDR3 reads CASSPDSPVSEAFF. The CDR3 region has the DNA TGTGCCAGCAGCCCGGACAGCCCCGTCTCTGAAGCTTTCTTT.

The J gene is TRBJ2-6, the V gene TRBV27; D may be TRBD2 (6 bases). This CDR3 spans 17 amino acids. Germline CDR1 is MNHEY and CDR2 is SMNVEV (reference sequence). Trimming cost V 1 base and J 0 bases, with 10 bases left between them. The CDR3 is CASSLWSGVSGANVLTF. CDR3 coding DNA: TGTGCCAGCAGTTTATGGTCGGGGGTCTCTGGGGCCAACGTCCTGACTTTC.